These T cell receptor beta chains were read from a single sample in a study of cytomegalovirus exposure and HLA in healthy donors. TCRdb's copy holds only in-frame clones and misses some; the assay was immunoSEQ multiplex PCR. The sample lists about 100,000 clones, less than 85% seen once, with 2% to 3% in the top ten. The sample consisted of PBMCs. These receptors came from a man in his late teens or twenties in good health and CMV-seronegative. CDR3s include the opening cysteine and the closing phenylalanine or tryptophan. Each record gives: J gene, D gene, clone size, V gene, CDR3 DNA, CDR3 protein. D genes are given only for firm matches. The size entry is marked missing in some rows and otherwise reads once, few, many or a size class.

J gene: TRBJ2-3
D gene: NA
clone size: NA
V gene: TRBV18
CDR3 DNA: TGTGCCAGCTCCCACGACCGGGTAGGGGCCACAGATACGCAGTATTTT
CDR3 protein: CASSHDRVGATDTQYF

J gene: TRBJ1-4
D gene: TRBD1
clone size: few
V gene: TRBV2
CDR3 DNA: TGTGCCAGCAGTGAGTTGACAGGGGGGAATGAAAAACTGTTTTTT
CDR3 protein: CASSELTGGNEKLFF

J gene: TRBJ1-2
D gene: TRBD1
clone size: NA
V gene: TRBV5-1
CDR3 DNA: TGCGCCAGCAGCGCATCTGCAGGGGGCTACTATGGCTACACCTTC
CDR3 protein: CASSASAGGYYGYTF

J gene: TRBJ1-4
D gene: NA
clone size: NA
V gene: TRBV7-9
CDR3 DNA: TGTGCCAGCCGCCGGGCTAATGAAAAACTGTTTTTT
CDR3 protein: CASRRANEKLFF

J gene: TRBJ2-1
D gene: NA
clone size: NA
V gene: TRBV25-1
CDR3 DNA: TGTGCCAGCAGTGAGGGCCCCTACGATGAGCAGTTCTTC
CDR3 protein: CASSEGPYDEQFF

J gene: TRBJ2-3
D gene: TRBD1
clone size: NA
V gene: TRBV6-4
CDR3 DNA: TGTGCCAGCAGTGACCGGCCAGGGGGTCGGACAGATACGCAGTATTTT
CDR3 protein: CASSDRPGGRTDTQYF

J gene: TRBJ2-5
D gene: TRBD2
clone size: NA
V gene: TRBV4-2
CDR3 DNA: TGTGCCAGCAGCCAGGCCGGGACTAGATCCCTCCAAGAGACCCAGTACTTC
CDR3 protein: CASSQAGTRSLQETQYF

J gene: TRBJ2-3
D gene: NA
clone size: NA
V gene: TRBV5-1
CDR3 DNA: TGCGCCAGCAGACCTGGGCGAGGGGGGGCTAGGGCAGATACGCAGTATTTT
CDR3 protein: CASRPGRGGARADTQYF

J gene: TRBJ2-2
D gene: NA
clone size: NA
V gene: TRBV7-2
CDR3 DNA: TGTGCCAGCAGCTCCTTGTACACCGGGGAGCTGTTTTTT
CDR3 protein: CASSSLYTGELFF

J gene: TRBJ1-4
D gene: TRBD1
clone size: NA
V gene: TRBV6-5
CDR3 DNA: TGTGCCAGCAGCGGACAGGGGGCGAATGAAAAACTGTTTTTT
CDR3 protein: CASSGQGANEKLFF

J gene: TRBJ2-6
D gene: TRBD1
clone size: NA
V gene: TRBV6-1
CDR3 DNA: TGTGCCAGCAGTGTTCTTACCGGGACAGGGGGGGCCAACGTCCTGACTTTC
CDR3 protein: CASSVLTGTGGANVLTF

J gene: TRBJ2-2
D gene: TRBD1
clone size: NA
V gene: TRBV15
CDR3 DNA: TGTGCCACCAGTTGGACAGGGGTTAATAGTGGGGAGCTGTTTTTT
CDR3 protein: CATSWTGVNSGELFF

J gene: TRBJ1-2
D gene: TRBD1
clone size: NA
V gene: TRBV6-6
CDR3 DNA: TGTGCCAGCAGTTCAACCGGGACAGGGGGCAATGGCTACACCTTC
CDR3 protein: CASSSTGTGGNGYTF

J gene: TRBJ2-7
D gene: NA
clone size: NA
V gene: TRBV6-1
CDR3 DNA: TGTGCCAGCAGTATCAGGGGATTCCGATACGAGCAGTACTTC
CDR3 protein: CASSIRGFRYEQYF

J gene: TRBJ1-4
D gene: TRBD1
clone size: NA
V gene: TRBV25-1
CDR3 DNA: TGTGCCAGCAGTGAAAGGGACAGCCGAAATGAAAAACTGTTTTTT
CDR3 protein: CASSERDSRNEKLFF

J gene: TRBJ1-4
D gene: TRBD1
clone size: NA
V gene: TRBV5-5
CDR3 DNA: TGTGCCAGCTCCGGACAGGACCGCTATTCCGGAAAACTGTTTTTT
CDR3 protein: CASSGQDRYSGKLFF

J gene: TRBJ1-2
D gene: TRBD1
clone size: few
V gene: TRBV5-4
CDR3 DNA: TGTGCCAGCAGCCCCGGACAGGTAGCCGGGTATGGCTACACCTTC
CDR3 protein: CASSPGQVAGYGYTF

J gene: TRBJ1-6
D gene: NA
clone size: NA
V gene: TRBV2
CDR3 DNA: TGTGCCAGCAGGTTTGCGGGAAATAATTCACCCCTCCACTTT
CDR3 protein: CASRFAGNNSPLHF

J gene: TRBJ2-5
D gene: NA
clone size: NA
V gene: TRBV7-9
CDR3 DNA: TGTGCCAGCAGCTGGAGTAGGGCGGGGTTTGGGGAGACCCAGTACTTC
CDR3 protein: CASSWSRAGFGETQYF

J gene: TRBJ1-6
D gene: NA
clone size: NA
V gene: TRBV20-1
CDR3 DNA: TGCAGTGCCTACCTGGGCTCACCCCTCCACTTT
CDR3 protein: CSAYLGSPLHF

J gene: TRBJ1-2
D gene: NA
clone size: NA
V gene: TRBV4-3
CDR3 DNA: TGCGCCAGCAGCCAAGTGGGAGGGTATCTCGATGGCTACCCCTTC
CDR3 protein: CASSQVGGYLDGYPF

J gene: TRBJ2-7
D gene: NA
clone size: NA
V gene: TRBV7-3
CDR3 DNA: TGTGCCAGCAGCTTAGGTGGCAGATCCTACGAGCAGTACTTC
CDR3 protein: CASSLGGRSYEQYF

J gene: TRBJ2-7
D gene: NA
clone size: NA
V gene: TRBV5-5
CDR3 DNA: TGTGCCAGCAGCTTGGGACTGGGACAAGGGGGATACGAGCAGTACTTC
CDR3 protein: CASSLGLGQGGYEQYF

J gene: TRBJ1-1
D gene: TRBD1
clone size: NA
V gene: TRBV4-2
CDR3 DNA: TGTGCCAGCAGCCGCCCGGGACAGGGGGAAGGTGAAGCTTTCTTT
CDR3 protein: CASSRPGQGEGEAFF

J gene: TRBJ2-7
D gene: TRBD2
clone size: NA
V gene: TRBV27
CDR3 DNA: TGTGCCAGCAGATCCCGGGCGGGGGACTCCTACGAGCAGTACTTC
CDR3 protein: CASRSRAGDSYEQYF

J gene: TRBJ1-4
D gene: NA
clone size: NA
V gene: TRBV2
CDR3 DNA: TGTGCCAGCAGTGATCAGGGCCAGACTAATGAAAAACTGTTTTTT
CDR3 protein: CASSDQGQTNEKLFF

J gene: TRBJ1-2
D gene: TRBD1
clone size: once
V gene: TRBV14
CDR3 DNA: TGTGCCAGCAGCCAAGGAAAGCGGACAGGGTATATACGGGGCTACACCTTC
CDR3 protein: CASSQGKRTGYIRGYTF

J gene: TRBJ1-4
D gene: NA
clone size: once
V gene: TRBV9
CDR3 DNA: TGTGCCAGCAGCGTAGTGCCCCTCGAAGAGGGCGCGGAAAAACTGTTTTTT
CDR3 protein: CASSVVPLEEGAEKLFF

J gene: TRBJ1-2
D gene: TRBD1
clone size: few
V gene: TRBV4-1
CDR3 DNA: TGCGCCAGCAGCCAAGAGCCGACAGGGGGCGCGGGGGGCTACACCTTC
CDR3 protein: CASSQEPTGGAGGYTF

J gene: TRBJ2-3
D gene: NA
clone size: NA
V gene: TRBV9
CDR3 DNA: TGTGCCAGCAGCGTACGACCGGGACTTAGCACAGATACGCAGTATTTT
CDR3 protein: CASSVRPGLSTDTQYF

J gene: TRBJ1-6
D gene: NA
clone size: NA
V gene: TRBV14
CDR3 DNA: TGTGCCAGCAGCCCGGCTGGTGCGGGTTATGCCCTCCACTTT
CDR3 protein: CASSPAGAGYALHF

J gene: TRBJ2-3
D gene: TRBD2
clone size: NA
V gene: TRBV7-2
CDR3 DNA: TGTGCCAGCAGCTTAGCTCTGCTAGCGGGGGGCGTCGGAGATACGCAGTATTTT
CDR3 protein: CASSLALLAGGVGDTQYF

J gene: TRBJ1-1
D gene: NA
clone size: NA
V gene: TRBV28
CDR3 DNA: TGTGCCAGCAGTTTGACGAGGGAGAACACTGAAGCTTTCTTT
CDR3 protein: CASSLTRENTEAFF

J gene: TRBJ2-3
D gene: NA
clone size: NA
V gene: TRBV2
CDR3 DNA: TGTGCCAGCGCTGTGGCAGAAGATACGCAGTATTTT
CDR3 protein: CASAVAEDTQYF

J gene: TRBJ1-4
D gene: NA
clone size: few
V gene: TRBV10-3
CDR3 DNA: TGTGCCATCAGTGAGGTTCCCGACAGGAGGCTTTTT
CDR3 protein: CAISEVPDRRLF

J gene: TRBJ2-7
D gene: TRBD1
clone size: NA
V gene: TRBV5-1
CDR3 DNA: TGCGCCAGCAGCTCGGGACAGAACTACGAGCAGTACTTC
CDR3 protein: CASSSGQNYEQYF

J gene: TRBJ1-4
D gene: TRBD1
clone size: NA
V gene: TRBV7-3
CDR3 DNA: TGTGCCAGCAGCTTGGGTAAGGGGGCTGAGGGAGAAAAACTGTTTTTT
CDR3 protein: CASSLGKGAEGEKLFF

J gene: TRBJ1-4
D gene: TRBD1
clone size: NA
V gene: TRBV28
CDR3 DNA: TGTGCCAGCAGCCTCCCGACAGGGTTACGAGAAAAACTGTTTTTT
CDR3 protein: CASSLPTGLREKLFF

J gene: TRBJ2-2
D gene: NA
clone size: NA
V gene: TRBV5-1
CDR3 DNA: TGCGCCAGCAGCTGGGTGGCAGGGGCCCCCGGGGAGCTGTTTTTT
CDR3 protein: CASSWVAGAPGELFF

J gene: TRBJ1-1
D gene: NA
clone size: NA
V gene: TRBV6-1
CDR3 DNA: TGTGCCAGCAGTGAAGCAGGGGCAGCTTTCTTT
CDR3 protein: CASSEAGAAFF

J gene: TRBJ2-5
D gene: NA
clone size: NA
V gene: TRBV7-9
CDR3 DNA: TGTGCCAGCAGTCAAGTGAGGGAGACCCAGTACTTC
CDR3 protein: CASSQVRETQYF

J gene: TRBJ2-7
D gene: NA
clone size: NA
V gene: TRBV18
CDR3 DNA: TGTGCCAGCTCACCACCGGCTTCAGGGGAGTCCTACGAGCAGTACTTC
CDR3 protein: CASSPPASGESYEQYF

J gene: TRBJ2-5
D gene: NA
clone size: NA
V gene: TRBV7-9
CDR3 DNA: TGTGCCAGCAGCTTATTTTCCGGGGAGACCCAGTACTTC
CDR3 protein: CASSLFSGETQYF

J gene: TRBJ2-1
D gene: NA
clone size: NA
V gene: TRBV7-6
CDR3 DNA: TGTGCCAGCACCCCCGGAGAGGGAACCTACAATGAGCAGTTCTTC
CDR3 protein: CASTPGEGTYNEQFF

J gene: TRBJ1-1
D gene: NA
clone size: NA
V gene: TRBV21-1
CDR3 DNA: TGTGCCAGCAGCAAGTGGGTCGTAGAACGGGACACTGAAGCTTTCTTT
CDR3 protein: CASSKWVVERDTEAFF

J gene: TRBJ2-3
D gene: TRBD2
clone size: medium-sized
V gene: TRBV6-1
CDR3 DNA: TGTGCCAGCAGTGAACTAGCGGGGGGGCCAGATACGCAGTATTTT
CDR3 protein: CASSELAGGPDTQYF

J gene: TRBJ2-2
D gene: NA
clone size: NA
V gene: TRBV2
CDR3 DNA: TGTGCCAGCAGTGTTTCGGTTGGGAGTTACACCGGGGAGCTGTTTTTT
CDR3 protein: CASSVSVGSYTGELFF

J gene: TRBJ2-6
D gene: TRBD2
clone size: NA
V gene: TRBV28
CDR3 DNA: TGTGCCAGCAGTGCCCTAGCGGGGGGTCTGTCTGGGGCCAACGTCCTGACTTTC
CDR3 protein: CASSALAGGLSGANVLTF

J gene: TRBJ2-5
D gene: NA
clone size: NA
V gene: TRBV29-1
CDR3 DNA: TGCAGCGTCGACGACAGCGTGGGGACCCAGTACTTC
CDR3 protein: CSVDDSVGTQYF

J gene: TRBJ1-5
D gene: NA
clone size: NA
V gene: TRBV7-8
CDR3 DNA: TGTGCCAGCAGCTTAGTGCGGGGGCAGCCCCAGCATTTT
CDR3 protein: CASSLVRGQPQHF

J gene: TRBJ1-4
D gene: NA
clone size: NA
V gene: TRBV18
CDR3 DNA: TGTGCCAGCTCACCAGGAGGGGCCTGGGATGAAAAACTGTTTTTT
CDR3 protein: CASSPGGAWDEKLFF

J gene: TRBJ1-3
D gene: NA
clone size: few
V gene: TRBV5-5
CDR3 DNA: TGTGCCAGCAGCGGCGGCAGGGCCCTATCTGGAAACACCATATATTTT
CDR3 protein: CASSGGRALSGNTIYF

J gene: TRBJ2-7
D gene: TRBD1
clone size: NA
V gene: TRBV5-1
CDR3 DNA: TGCGCCAGCAGCCCCTCCGGGACAGTCGTCTCCTACGAGCAGTACTTC
CDR3 protein: CASSPSGTVVSYEQYF

J gene: TRBJ1-2
D gene: TRBD1
clone size: NA
V gene: TRBV7-2
CDR3 DNA: TGTGCCAGCAGCCGATCGGTTACCGGGACAGCCCAGGGTGGCTACACCTTC
CDR3 protein: CASSRSVTGTAQGGYTF

J gene: TRBJ2-5
D gene: NA
clone size: once
V gene: TRBV6-1
CDR3 DNA: TGTGCCAGCAGTGAACAACGGGGGACCCAGTACTTC
CDR3 protein: CASSEQRGTQYF